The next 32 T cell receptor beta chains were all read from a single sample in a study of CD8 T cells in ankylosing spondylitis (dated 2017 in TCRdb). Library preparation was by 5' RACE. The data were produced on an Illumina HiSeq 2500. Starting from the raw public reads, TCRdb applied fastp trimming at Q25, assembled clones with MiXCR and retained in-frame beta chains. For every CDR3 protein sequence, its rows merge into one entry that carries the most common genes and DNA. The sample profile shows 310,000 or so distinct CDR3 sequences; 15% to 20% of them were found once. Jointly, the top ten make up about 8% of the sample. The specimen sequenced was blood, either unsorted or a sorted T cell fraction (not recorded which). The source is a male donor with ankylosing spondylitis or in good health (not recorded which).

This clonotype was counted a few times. CDR3 DNA: TGTGCCAGCAGCCCGTGGACAGATCCTAAGGTCCCTAATAGCAATCAGCCCCAGCATTTT. Translated: CASSPWTDPKVPNSNQPQHF. V usage is TRBV7-8 and J usage is TRBJ1-5, with D maybe TRBD1 (6 bases). Germline V gives CDR1 SGHVS, CDR2 FQNEAQ. The CDR3 consists of 20 residues. The V end lost 5 bases, the J end lost 0 bases, and 26 bases lay between the germline ends.

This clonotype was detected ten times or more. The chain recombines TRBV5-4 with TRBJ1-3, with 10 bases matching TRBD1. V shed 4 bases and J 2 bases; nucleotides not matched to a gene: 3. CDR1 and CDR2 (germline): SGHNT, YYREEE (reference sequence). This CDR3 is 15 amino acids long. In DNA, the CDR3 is TGTGCCAGCAGCCGGGACAGGGGCCCTGGAAACACCATATATTTT. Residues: CASSRDRGPGNTIYF.

The CDR3 DNA is TGCAGTGCTAGAGTGGGTAGCGGGAGTACTGAGCAGTTCTTC. This encodes CSARVGSGSTEQFF. The chain employs TRBV20-1 and TRBJ2-1, with TRBD2 identical over 9 bases. This CDR3 has 14 residues. The J segment lost 9 bases and the V segment lost 1 base, leaving 7 bases of the junction unmatched. Germline CDR1 and CDR2: DFQATT and SNEGSKA (reference sequence).

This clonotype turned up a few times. The CDR3 nucleotides read TGTGCCAGCAGTTCTCCCCCCCCAGGGGGGTACACAGATACGCAGTATTTT. The encoded protein is CASSSPPPGGYTDTQYF. The chain joins TRBV28 to TRBJ2-3; possibly TRBD1 for D (7 bases). CDR1 is MDHEN and CDR2 is SYDVKM in the germline V gene. The length of the CDR3 is 17 residues. V was cut by 4 bases and J by 2 bases, with 19 bases left in between.

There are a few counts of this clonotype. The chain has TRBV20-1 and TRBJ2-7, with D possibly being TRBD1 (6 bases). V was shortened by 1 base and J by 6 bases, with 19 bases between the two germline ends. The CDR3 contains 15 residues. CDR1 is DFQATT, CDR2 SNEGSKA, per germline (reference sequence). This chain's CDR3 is CSARGRGSEGREQYV. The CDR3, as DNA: TGCAGTGCTAGAGGAAGGGGGTCAGAAGGGCGCGAGCAGTACGTC.

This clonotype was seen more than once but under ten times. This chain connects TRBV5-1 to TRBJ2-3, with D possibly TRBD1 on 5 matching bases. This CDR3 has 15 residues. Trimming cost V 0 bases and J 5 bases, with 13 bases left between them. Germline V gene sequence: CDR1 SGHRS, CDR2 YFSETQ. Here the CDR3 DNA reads TGCGCCAGCAGCTTGGCTGGCACCCAGGGAGATACGCAGTATTTT. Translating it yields CASSLAGTQGDTQYF. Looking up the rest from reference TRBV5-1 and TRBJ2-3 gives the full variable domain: KAGVTQTPRYLIKTRGQQVTLSCSPISGHRSVSWYQQTPGQGLQFLFEYFSETQRNKGNFPGRFSGRQFSNSRSEMNVSTLELGDSALYLCASSLAGTQGDTQYFGPGTRLTVL.

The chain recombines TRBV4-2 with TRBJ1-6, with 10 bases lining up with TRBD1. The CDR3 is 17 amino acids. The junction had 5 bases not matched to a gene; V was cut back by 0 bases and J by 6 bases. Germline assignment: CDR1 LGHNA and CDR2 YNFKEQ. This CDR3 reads CASSQDFGDRGNSPLHF. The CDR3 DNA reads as TGTGCCAGCAGCCAAGATTTTGGGGACAGGGGTAATTCACCCCTCCACTTT.

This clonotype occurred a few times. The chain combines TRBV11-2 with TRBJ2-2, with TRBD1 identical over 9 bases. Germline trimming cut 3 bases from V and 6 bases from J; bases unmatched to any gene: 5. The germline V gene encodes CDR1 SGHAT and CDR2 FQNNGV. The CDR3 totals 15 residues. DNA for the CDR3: TGTGCCAGCAGCTTGACAGGGGGTTCGTCCGGGGAGCTGTTTTTT. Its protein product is CASSLTGGSSGELFF. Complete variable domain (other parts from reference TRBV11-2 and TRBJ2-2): EAGVAQSPRYKIIEKRQSVAFWCNPISGHATLYWYQQILGQGPKLLIQFQNNGVVDDSQLPKDRFSAERLKGVDSTLKIQPAKLEDSAVYLCASSLTGGSSGELFFGEGSRLTVL.

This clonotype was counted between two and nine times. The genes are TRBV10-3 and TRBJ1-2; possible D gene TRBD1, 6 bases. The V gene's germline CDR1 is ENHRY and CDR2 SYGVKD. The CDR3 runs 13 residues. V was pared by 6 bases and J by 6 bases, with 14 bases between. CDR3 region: CAIRKDSGDGYTF. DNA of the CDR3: TGTGCCATCAGGAAGGACAGCGGGGATGGCTACACCTTC.

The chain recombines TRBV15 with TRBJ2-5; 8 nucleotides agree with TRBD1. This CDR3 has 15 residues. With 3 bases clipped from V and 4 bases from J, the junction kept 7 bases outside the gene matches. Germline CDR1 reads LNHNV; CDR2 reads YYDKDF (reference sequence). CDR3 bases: TGTGCCACCAGCAGGCAGGGGGCCCGTACAGAGACCCAGTACTTC. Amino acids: CATSRQGARTETQYF.

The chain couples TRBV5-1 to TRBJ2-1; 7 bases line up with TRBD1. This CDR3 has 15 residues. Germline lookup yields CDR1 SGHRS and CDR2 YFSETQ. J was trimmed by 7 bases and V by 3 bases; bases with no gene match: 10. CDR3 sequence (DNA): TGCGCCAGCAGCTATGACAGGGCAAACCCGAATGAGCAGTTCTTC. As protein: CASSYDRANPNEQFF.

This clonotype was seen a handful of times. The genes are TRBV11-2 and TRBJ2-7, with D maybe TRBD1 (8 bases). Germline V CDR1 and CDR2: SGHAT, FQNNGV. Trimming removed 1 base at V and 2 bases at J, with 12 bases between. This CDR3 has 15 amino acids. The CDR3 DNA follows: TGTGCCAGCAGCTTAGGACAGGGGACTACCTACGAGCAGTACGTC. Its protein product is CASSLGQGTTYEQYV.

This CDR3 is CASSLKGQGGYPGELFF. DNA for the CDR3: TGTGCCAGCAGTCTAAAGGGACAGGGAGGATACCCCGGGGAGCTGTTTTTT. This chain connects TRBV12-3 or TRBV12-4 to TRBJ2-2, with 9 bases that match TRBD1. V shed 5 bases and J 6 bases; nucleotides not matched to a gene: 13. The CDR3 length is 17 residues.

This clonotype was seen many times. CDR3: CSARDRSVGGELFF. CDR3 DNA: TGCAGTGCTAGAGATCGTTCGGTTGGCGGGGAGCTGTTTTTT. The V and J genes are TRBV20-1 and TRBJ2-2; no reliable D call. In germline, CDR1 is DFQATT, CDR2 SNEGSKA (reference sequence). Trimming removed 0 bases from V and 7 bases from J, with 12 bases in between. The CDR3 spans 14 residues.

CDR3 residues: CASSLEFRIEQFF. CDR3 nucleotide sequence: TGCGCCAGCAGCTTGGAGTTTAGAATCGAGCAGTTCTTC. The J gene is TRBJ2-1, the V gene TRBV5-1, with no clear D. Germline V CDR1 and CDR2: SGHRS, YFSETQ. The CDR3 totals 13 residues. V shed 0 bases and J shed 10 bases, with 11 bases lying between them. The variable domain in full, completed from reference TRBV5-1 and TRBJ2-1, reads KAGVTQTPRYLIKTRGQQVTLSCSPISGHRSVSWYQQTPGQGLQFLFEYFSETQRNKGNFPGRFSGRQFSNSRSEMNVSTLELGDSALYLCASSLEFRIEQFFGPGTRLTVL.

In DNA form, the CDR3 reads TGCAGTACCCGGGGACTAGCGGGGGGTATAAGGGAGGCCCAGTACTTC. This gives the protein CSTRGLAGGIREAQYF. The chain employs TRBV20-1 and TRBJ2-5, with 15 bases fitting TRBD2. The CDR3 is 16 residues long. V shed 8 bases, J shed 9 bases, and the junction held 16 bases outside the gene matches. Germline loops: CDR1 DFQATT, CDR2 SNEGSKA (reference sequence).

The CDR3: CSVGAGGNYGYTF. CDR3 in DNA: TGCAGCGTTGGGGCAGGGGGCAACTATGGCTACACCTTC. V and J are TRBV29-1 and TRBJ1-2; TRBD1 matches at 8 bases. The CDR3 totals 13 residues. The ends lost 4 bases at V and 2 bases at J; junction bases unmatched: 3. Germline V CDR1 and CDR2: SQVTM, ANQGSEA. The variable domain in full, completed from reference TRBV29-1 and TRBJ1-2, reads SAVISQKPSRDICQRGTSLTIQCQVDSQVTMMFWYRQQPGQSLTLIATANQGSEATYESGFVIDKFPISRPNLTFSTLTVSNMSPEDSSIYLCSVGAGGNYGYTFGSGTRLTVV.

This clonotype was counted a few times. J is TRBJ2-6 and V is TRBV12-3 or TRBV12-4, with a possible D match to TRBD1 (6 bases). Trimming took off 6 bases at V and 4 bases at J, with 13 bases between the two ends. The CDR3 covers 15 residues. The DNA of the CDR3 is TGTGCCAGCAGGCGATCAGGGGCCGGGGCCAACGTCCTGACTTTC. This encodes CASRRSGAGANVLTF.

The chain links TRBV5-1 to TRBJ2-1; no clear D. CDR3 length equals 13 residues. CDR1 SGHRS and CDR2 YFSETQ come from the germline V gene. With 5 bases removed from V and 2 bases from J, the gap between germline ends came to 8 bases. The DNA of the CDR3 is TGCGCCAGCAGGTCTGGCCCCTACAATGAGCAGTTCTTC. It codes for CASRSGPYNEQFF.

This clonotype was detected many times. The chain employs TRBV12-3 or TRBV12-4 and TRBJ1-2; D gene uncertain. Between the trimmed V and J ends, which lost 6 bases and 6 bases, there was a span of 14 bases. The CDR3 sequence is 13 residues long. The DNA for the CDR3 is TGTGCCAGCAGCCTCGACGGCTCACATGGCTACACCTTC. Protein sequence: CASSLDGSHGYTF.

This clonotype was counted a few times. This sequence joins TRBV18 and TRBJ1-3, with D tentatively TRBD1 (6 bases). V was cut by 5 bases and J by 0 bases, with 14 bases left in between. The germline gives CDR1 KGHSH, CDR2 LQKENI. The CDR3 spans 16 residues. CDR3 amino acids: CASSSMSGDSGNTIYF. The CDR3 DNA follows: TGTGCCAGCTCATCGATGTCAGGGGACTCTGGAAACACCATATATTTT.

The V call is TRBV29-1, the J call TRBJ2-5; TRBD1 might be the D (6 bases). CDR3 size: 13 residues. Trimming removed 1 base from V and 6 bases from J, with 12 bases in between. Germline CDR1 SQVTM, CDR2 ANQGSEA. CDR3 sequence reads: CSVEVLGGQTQYF. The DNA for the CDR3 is TGCAGCGTTGAAGTGTTAGGGGGACAGACCCAGTACTTC.

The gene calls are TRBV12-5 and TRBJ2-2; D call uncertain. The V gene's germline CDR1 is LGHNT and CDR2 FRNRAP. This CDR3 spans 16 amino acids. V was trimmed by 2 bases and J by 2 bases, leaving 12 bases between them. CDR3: CASGLLASPNTGELFF. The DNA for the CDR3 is TGTGCTAGTGGTTTGCTGGCTTCGCCCAACACCGGGGAGCTGTTTTTT.

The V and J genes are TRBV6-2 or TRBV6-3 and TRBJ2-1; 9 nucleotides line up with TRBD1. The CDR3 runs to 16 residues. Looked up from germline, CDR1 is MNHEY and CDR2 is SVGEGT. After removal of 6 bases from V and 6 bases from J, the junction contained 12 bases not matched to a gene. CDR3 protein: CASSRANRGRSNEQFF. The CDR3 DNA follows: TGTGCCAGCAGCCGGGCAAACAGGGGGCGAAGCAATGAGCAGTTCTTC.

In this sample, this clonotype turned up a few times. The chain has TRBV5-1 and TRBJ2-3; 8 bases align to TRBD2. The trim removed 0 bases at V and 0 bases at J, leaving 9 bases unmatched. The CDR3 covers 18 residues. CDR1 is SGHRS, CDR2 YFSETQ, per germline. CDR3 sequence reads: CASSLAVGTRTSTDTQYF. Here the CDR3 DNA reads TGCGCCAGCAGCTTGGCCGTCGGGACTAGGACTAGCACAGATACGCAGTATTTT.

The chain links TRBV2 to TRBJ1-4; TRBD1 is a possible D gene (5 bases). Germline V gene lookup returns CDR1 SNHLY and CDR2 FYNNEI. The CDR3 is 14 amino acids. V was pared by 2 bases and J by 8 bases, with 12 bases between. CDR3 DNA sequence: TGTGCCAGCAGTGAATTGCAGGGTGGAGAAAAACTGTTTTTT. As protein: CASSELQGGEKLFF.

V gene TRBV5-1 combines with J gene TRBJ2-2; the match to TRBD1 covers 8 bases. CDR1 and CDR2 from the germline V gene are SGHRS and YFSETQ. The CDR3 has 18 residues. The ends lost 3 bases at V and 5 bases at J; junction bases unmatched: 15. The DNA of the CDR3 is TGCGCCAGCAGCTCCACCAGTATTCCGGGACAGGATACCGGGGAGCTGTTTTTT. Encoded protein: CASSSTSIPGQDTGELFF.

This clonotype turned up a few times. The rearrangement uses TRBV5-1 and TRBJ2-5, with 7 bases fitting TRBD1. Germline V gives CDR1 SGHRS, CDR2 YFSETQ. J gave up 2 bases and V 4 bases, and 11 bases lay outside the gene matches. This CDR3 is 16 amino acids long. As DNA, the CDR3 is TGCGCCAGCAGCCCCAGGGGACAGCGAATTCAAGAGACCCAGTACTTC. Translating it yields CASSPRGQRIQETQYF.

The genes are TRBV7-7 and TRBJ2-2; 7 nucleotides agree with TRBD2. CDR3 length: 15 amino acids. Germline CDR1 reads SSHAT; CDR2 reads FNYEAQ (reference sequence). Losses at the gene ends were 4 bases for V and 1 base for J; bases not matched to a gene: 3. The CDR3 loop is CASSSREENTGELFF. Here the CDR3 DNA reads TGTGCCAGCAGCTCTCGGGAGGAGAACACCGGGGAGCTGTTTTTT.

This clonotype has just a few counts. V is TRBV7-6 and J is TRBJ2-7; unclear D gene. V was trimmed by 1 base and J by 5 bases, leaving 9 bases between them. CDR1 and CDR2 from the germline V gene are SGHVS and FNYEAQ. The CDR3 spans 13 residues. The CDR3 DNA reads TGTGCCAGCAGCTTAGGGGCTAGTGACGAGCAGTACGTC. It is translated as CASSLGASDEQYV.

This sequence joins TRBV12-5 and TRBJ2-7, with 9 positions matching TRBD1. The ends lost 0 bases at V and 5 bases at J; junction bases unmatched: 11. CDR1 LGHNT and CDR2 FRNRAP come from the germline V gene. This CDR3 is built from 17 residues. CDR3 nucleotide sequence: TGTGCTAGTGGTTTGGTGAGAGGACAGGGGCATTCGGACGAGCAGTACGTC. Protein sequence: CASGLVRGQGHSDEQYV.

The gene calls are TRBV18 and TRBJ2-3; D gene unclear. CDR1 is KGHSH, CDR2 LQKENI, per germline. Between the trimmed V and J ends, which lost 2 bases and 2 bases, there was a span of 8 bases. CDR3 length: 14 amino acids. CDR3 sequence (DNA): TGTGCCAGCTCACCAAGCCAGGCCACAGATACGCAGTATTTT. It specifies CASSPSQATDTQYF.